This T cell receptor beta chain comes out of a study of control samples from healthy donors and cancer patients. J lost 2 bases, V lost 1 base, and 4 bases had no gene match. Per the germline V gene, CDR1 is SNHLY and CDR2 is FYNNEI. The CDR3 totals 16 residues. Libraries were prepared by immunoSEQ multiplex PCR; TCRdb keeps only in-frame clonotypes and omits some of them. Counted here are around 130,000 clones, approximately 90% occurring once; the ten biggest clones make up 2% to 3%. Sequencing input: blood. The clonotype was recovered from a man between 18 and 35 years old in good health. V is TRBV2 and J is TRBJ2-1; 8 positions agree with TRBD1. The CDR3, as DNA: TGTGCCAGCAGTGAAGTCGGACAGGGAGCCTACAATGAGCAGTTCTTC. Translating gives CASSEVGQGAYNEQFF. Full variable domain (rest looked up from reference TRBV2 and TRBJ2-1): EPEVTQTPSHQVTQMGQEVILRCVPISNHLYFYWYRQILGQKVEFLVSFYNNEISEKSEIFDDQFSVERPDGSNFTLKIRSTKLEDSAMYFCASSEVGQGAYNEQFFGPGTRLTVL.